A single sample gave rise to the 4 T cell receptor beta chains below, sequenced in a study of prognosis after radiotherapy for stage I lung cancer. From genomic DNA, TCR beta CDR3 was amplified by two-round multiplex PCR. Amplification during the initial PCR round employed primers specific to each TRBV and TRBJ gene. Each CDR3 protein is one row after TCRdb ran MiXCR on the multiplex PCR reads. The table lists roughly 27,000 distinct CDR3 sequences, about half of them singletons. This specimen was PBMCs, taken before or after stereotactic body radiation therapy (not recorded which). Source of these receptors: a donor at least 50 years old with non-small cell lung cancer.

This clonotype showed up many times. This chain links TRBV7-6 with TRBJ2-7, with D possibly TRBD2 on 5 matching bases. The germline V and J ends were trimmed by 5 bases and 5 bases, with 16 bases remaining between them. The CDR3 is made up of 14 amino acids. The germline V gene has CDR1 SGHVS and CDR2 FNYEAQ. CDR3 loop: CASSPETSFDEQYF. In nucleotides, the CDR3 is TGTGCCAGCAGCCCTGAAACTAGTTTCGACGAGCAGTACTTC.

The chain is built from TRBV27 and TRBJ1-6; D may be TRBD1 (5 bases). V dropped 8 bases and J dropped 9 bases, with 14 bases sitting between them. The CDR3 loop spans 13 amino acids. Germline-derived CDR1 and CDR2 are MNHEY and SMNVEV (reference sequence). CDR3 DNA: TGTGCCAGCCGCGGGGACTCGAGTTCACCCCTCCACTTT. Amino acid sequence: CASRGDSSSPLHF.

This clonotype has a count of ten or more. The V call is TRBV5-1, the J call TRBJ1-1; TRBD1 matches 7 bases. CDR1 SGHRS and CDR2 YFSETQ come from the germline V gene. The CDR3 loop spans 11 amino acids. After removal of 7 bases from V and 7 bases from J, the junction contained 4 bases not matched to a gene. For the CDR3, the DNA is TGCGCCAGCGGCCGGGACAGTGAAGCTTTCTTT. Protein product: CASGRDSEAFF.

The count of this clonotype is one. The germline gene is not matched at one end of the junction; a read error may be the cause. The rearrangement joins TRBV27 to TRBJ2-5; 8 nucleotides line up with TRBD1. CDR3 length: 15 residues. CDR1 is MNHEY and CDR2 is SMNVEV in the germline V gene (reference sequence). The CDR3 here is CSSSPGTGGAETQYF. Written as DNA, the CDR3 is TGTTCCAGCAGCCCGGGGACAGGTGGCGCGGAGACCCAGTACTTC.